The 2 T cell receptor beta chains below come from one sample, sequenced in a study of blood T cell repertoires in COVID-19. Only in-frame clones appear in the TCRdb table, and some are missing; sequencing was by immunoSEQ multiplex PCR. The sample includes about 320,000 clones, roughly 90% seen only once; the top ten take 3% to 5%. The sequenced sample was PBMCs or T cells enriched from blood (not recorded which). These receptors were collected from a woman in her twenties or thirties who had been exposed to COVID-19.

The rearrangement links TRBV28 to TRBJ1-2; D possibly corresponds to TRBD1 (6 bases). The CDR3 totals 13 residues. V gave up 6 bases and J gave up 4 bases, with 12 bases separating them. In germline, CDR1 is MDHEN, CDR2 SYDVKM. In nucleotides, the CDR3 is TGTGCCAGCAGGAAAGGGGGAATCTATGGCTACACCTTC. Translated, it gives CASRKGGIYGYTF.

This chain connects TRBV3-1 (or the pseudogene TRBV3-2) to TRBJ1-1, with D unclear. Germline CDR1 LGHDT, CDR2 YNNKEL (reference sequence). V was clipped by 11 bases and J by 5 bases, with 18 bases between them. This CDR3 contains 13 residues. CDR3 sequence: CASTRVTGTEAFF. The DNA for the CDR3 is TGTGCCTCAACTAGGGTGACGGGGACTGAAGCTTTCTTT.